The next 9 T cell receptor beta chains were all read from a single sample in a study of CD8 T cells in Susac syndrome. The RNA input was about 0.5 to 1 ug, and it was reverse transcribed with random hexamers. TCRdb used MiXCR to reprocess the immunoSEQ multiplex PCR reads, holding one entry per CDR3 protein. The repertoire holds some 200,000 distinct CDR3 sequences, with about 96% as singletons. Sample: CD4+ T cells from PBMCs. The receptors originated from a human donor with multiple sclerosis.

In this sample, this clonotype turned up once. The chain recombines TRBV3-1 with TRBJ1-2; tentative D call: TRBD1 (5 bases). Germline V gene lookup returns CDR1 LGHDT and CDR2 YNNKEL (reference sequence). Trimming left V 4 bases short and J 5 bases short, with 11 bases between. This CDR3 contains 13 residues. The CDR3 region has the DNA TGTGCCAGCAGCCGCCTTGGGGGATATGGCTACACCTTC. This encodes CASSRLGGYGYTF.

There are a few counts of this clonotype. This chain connects TRBV6-5 to TRBJ1-1, with a weak D call TRBD1 (5 bases). Between the trimmed V and J ends, which lost 2 bases and 1 base, there was a span of 5 bases. Germline V gives CDR1 MNHEY, CDR2 SVGAGI. This CDR3 has 13 amino acids. In DNA form, the CDR3 reads TGTGCCAGCAGTTACGGGGGGAACACTGAAGCTTTCTTT. The encoded protein is CASSYGGNTEAFF.

The chain has TRBV29-1 and TRBJ2-5, with D hard to call. Germline lookup yields CDR1 SQVTM and CDR2 ANQGSEA. The V gene lost 2 bases and the J gene lost 5 bases, with 6 bases spanning the gap. This CDR3 comprises 11 residues. The CDR3 is CSVEPDETQYF. CDR3 in DNA: TGCAGCGTTGAACCGGATGAGACCCAGTACTTC.

V gene TRBV20-1 combines with J gene TRBJ2-1; 8 nucleotides align to TRBD2. Germline V gene lookup returns CDR1 DFQATT and CDR2 SNEGSKA (reference sequence). The V segment lost 8 bases and the J segment 2 bases; nucleotides outside the gene matches: 5. CDR3 length: 13 amino acids. CDR3 coding DNA: TGCAGTTCTCGGGAGGGGGCCTACAATGAGCAGTTCTTC. Encoded protein: CSSREGAYNEQFF.

The chain employs TRBV29-1 and TRBJ1-1; 7 bases agree with TRBD1. Germline V gives CDR1 SQVTM, CDR2 ANQGSEA. This CDR3 has 11 amino acids. Trimming cost V 4 bases and J 10 bases; bases outside gene matches: 6. The CDR3 sequence: CSVVGGEAAFF. The CDR3 bases are TGCAGCGTTGTAGGGGGCGAGGCAGCTTTCTTT.

The chain recombines TRBV10-2 with TRBJ2-1; D call uncertain. V was pared by 2 bases and J by 5 bases, with 4 bases between. The CDR3 loop spans 12 amino acids. From germline, CDR1 is WSHSY and CDR2 SAAADI. The CDR3 region has the DNA TGCGCCAGCAGTGAGGGGAACAATGAGCAGTTCTTC. It is translated as CASSEGNNEQFF.

CDR3 in amino acids: CASSSGPRREQYF. The CDR3 DNA sequence: TGTGCCAGCAGCTCCGGGCCCCGGCGCGAGCAGTACTTC. The chain uses TRBV7-2 and TRBJ2-7; D remains unclear. Trimming stripped 4 bases from V and 6 bases from J, with 13 bases between. CDR1 SGHTA and CDR2 FQGNSA come from the germline V gene. The CDR3 totals 13 residues. Based on the CDR3 plus reference TRBV7-2 and TRBJ2-7, the full variable domain is GAGVSQSPSNKVTEKGKDVELRCDPISGHTALYWYRQSLGQGLEFLIYFQGNSAPDKSGLPSDRFSAERTGGSVSTLTIQRTQQEDSAVYLCASSSGPRREQYFGPGTRLTVT.

The DNA for the CDR3 is TGTGCCAGCTCACAAACAGGGGGCTCGGGTAATTCACCCCTCCACTTT. Amino acids: CASSQTGGSGNSPLHF. This rearrangement joins TRBV18 to TRBJ1-6, with 9 bases aligning to TRBD1. The CDR3 runs 16 residues. The V and J ends lost 4 bases and 6 bases, in that order; junction bases with no gene match: 7. Germline CDR1 KGHSH, CDR2 LQKENI.

The chain combines TRBV6-1 with TRBJ1-5; D is unclear. The CDR3 is made up of 13 amino acids. Germline CDR1 reads MNHNS; CDR2 reads SASEGT. V gave up 6 bases and J gave up 6 bases, with 12 bases separating them. CDR3 region: CASRYGDPQPQHF. In DNA form, the CDR3 reads TGTGCCAGCAGGTACGGCGATCCTCAGCCCCAGCATTTT.